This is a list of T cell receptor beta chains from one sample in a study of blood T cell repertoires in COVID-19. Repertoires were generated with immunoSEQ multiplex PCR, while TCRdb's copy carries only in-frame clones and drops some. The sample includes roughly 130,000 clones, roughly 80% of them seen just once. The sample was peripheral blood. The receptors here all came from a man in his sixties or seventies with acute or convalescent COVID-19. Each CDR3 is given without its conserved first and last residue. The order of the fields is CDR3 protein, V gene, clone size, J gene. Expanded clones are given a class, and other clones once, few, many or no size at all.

CDR3 protein: ASSLEVTGNNSPLH
V gene: TRBV5-1
clone size: .
J gene: TRBJ1-6

CDR3 protein: ASSLAPQLTDTQY
V gene: TRBV5-5
clone size: .
J gene: TRBJ2-3

CDR3 protein: SVPVRGHTEAF
V gene: TRBV29-1
clone size: .
J gene: TRBJ1-1

CDR3 protein: ASSLGAGATTDTQY
V gene: TRBV5-1
clone size: once
J gene: TRBJ2-3

CDR3 protein: ASSLSVTEAF
V gene: TRBV7-9
clone size: .
J gene: TRBJ1-1

CDR3 protein: ATAGTREETQY
V gene: TRBV6-5
clone size: .
J gene: TRBJ2-5

CDR3 protein: ASSSTGLAGGYF
V gene: TRBV27
clone size: .
J gene: TRBJ2-1

CDR3 protein: ASSQDAQATDTQY
V gene: TRBV4-1
clone size: .
J gene: TRBJ2-3

CDR3 protein: ATSGGLSSYDRQY
V gene: TRBV27
clone size: .
J gene: TRBJ2-7

CDR3 protein: ATSRRGGVPLPSSYEQY
V gene: TRBV24-1
clone size: .
J gene: TRBJ2-7

CDR3 protein: ASSFQGTTGELF
V gene: TRBV5-1
clone size: .
J gene: TRBJ2-2

CDR3 protein: ASSLGLEETQY
V gene: TRBV5-6
clone size: .
J gene: TRBJ2-5

CDR3 protein: ASSKEVARNTEAF
V gene: TRBV4-1
clone size: .
J gene: TRBJ1-1

CDR3 protein: ASRDRGDYNEQF
V gene: TRBV27
clone size: few
J gene: TRBJ2-1

CDR3 protein: ASRPGQGAFYGYT
V gene: TRBV19
clone size: .
J gene: TRBJ1-2

CDR3 protein: ASSLGSGMREQY
V gene: TRBV5-1
clone size: once
J gene: TRBJ2-7

CDR3 protein: ASSRDSNSPLH
V gene: TRBV5-6
clone size: .
J gene: TRBJ1-6

CDR3 protein: ASSAGQEDQQF
V gene: TRBV2
clone size: .
J gene: TRBJ2-1

CDR3 protein: ASGPGQGGGYT
V gene: TRBV12-5
clone size: .
J gene: TRBJ1-2

CDR3 protein: ATSEAGLHGYT
V gene: TRBV24-1
clone size: .
J gene: TRBJ1-2

CDR3 protein: ASSLRQGWEQF
V gene: TRBV5-4
clone size: .
J gene: TRBJ2-1

CDR3 protein: ASSQVGGVGTEAF
V gene: TRBV14
clone size: .
J gene: TRBJ1-1

CDR3 protein: ASSLGSQGATDTQY
V gene: TRBV7-2
clone size: .
J gene: TRBJ2-3

CDR3 protein: ASSLRSSRGETQY
V gene: TRBV7-6
clone size: .
J gene: TRBJ2-5

CDR3 protein: ASSLASGSDTQY
V gene: TRBV7-2
clone size: .
J gene: TRBJ2-3

CDR3 protein: ASSDTSYEQY
V gene: TRBV2
clone size: many
J gene: TRBJ2-7

CDR3 protein: ASSPVQGGNIQY
V gene: TRBV19
clone size: .
J gene: TRBJ2-4

CDR3 protein: ASSQVVTHQRQF
V gene: TRBV14
clone size: .
J gene: TRBJ2-1

CDR3 protein: ASSVGGYNTEAF
V gene: TRBV9
clone size: .
J gene: TRBJ1-1

CDR3 protein: AWSRGLYGYT
V gene: TRBV30
clone size: .
J gene: TRBJ1-2

CDR3 protein: ASSQGPLPYEQY
V gene: TRBV3-1/TRBV3-2
clone size: .
J gene: TRBJ2-7

CDR3 protein: ASSSYRDEQY
V gene: TRBV18
clone size: .
J gene: TRBJ2-7

CDR3 protein: ASSTSRDRVSYEQY
V gene: TRBV13
clone size: once
J gene: TRBJ2-7

CDR3 protein: ASSLRDEKLF
V gene: TRBV3-1/TRBV3-2
clone size: .
J gene: TRBJ1-4

CDR3 protein: ASSFQGQLYGYT
V gene: TRBV7-2
clone size: .
J gene: TRBJ1-2

CDR3 protein: ASSGTAKETQY
V gene: TRBV28
clone size: once
J gene: TRBJ2-5

CDR3 protein: ASRDYQETQY
V gene: TRBV11-1
clone size: .
J gene: TRBJ2-5

CDR3 protein: ASSSRPVGEAF
V gene: TRBV5-1
clone size: .
J gene: TRBJ1-1

CDR3 protein: ASSVAGQGRNEQF
V gene: TRBV9
clone size: .
J gene: TRBJ2-1

CDR3 protein: ASSPTSAGRQF
V gene: TRBV18
clone size: .
J gene: TRBJ2-1

CDR3 protein: ASSVEAWGQALRNTIY
V gene: TRBV9
clone size: few
J gene: TRBJ1-3

CDR3 protein: ATATGTSSSTDTQY
V gene: TRBV10-3
clone size: .
J gene: TRBJ2-3

CDR3 protein: ASSPLGGGTGTDTQY
V gene: TRBV9
clone size: .
J gene: TRBJ2-3

CDR3 protein: ASSSGDSPWTQY
V gene: TRBV7-2
clone size: once
J gene: TRBJ2-5

CDR3 protein: ASSPGQGFTGELF
V gene: TRBV5-1
clone size: .
J gene: TRBJ2-2

CDR3 protein: ASARQATYEQY
V gene: TRBV7-2
clone size: .
J gene: TRBJ2-7

CDR3 protein: ASSYEGARTEAF
V gene: TRBV5-1
clone size: .
J gene: TRBJ1-1

CDR3 protein: ASSGRISGETQY
V gene: TRBV7-9
clone size: .
J gene: TRBJ2-5

CDR3 protein: ASKLGPGTSRYT
V gene: TRBV19
clone size: .
J gene: TRBJ1-2

CDR3 protein: ASSSNRQNTEAF
V gene: TRBV18
clone size: .
J gene: TRBJ1-1

CDR3 protein: ASSLSGTGGISKVEQY
V gene: TRBV7-8
clone size: .
J gene: TRBJ2-7

CDR3 protein: ASSDPDRGLAKNIQY
V gene: TRBV6-4
clone size: .
J gene: TRBJ2-4

CDR3 protein: ASSQRDRAGGYT
V gene: TRBV3-1/TRBV3-2
clone size: .
J gene: TRBJ1-2

CDR3 protein: ASSFRTGANTGELF
V gene: TRBV11-2
clone size: .
J gene: TRBJ2-2